This TCR beta chain derives from a study of T cell repertoires in cytomegalovirus infection. Background on the study: Recently identified HLA-C-restricted CMV epitopes and well-studied HLA-B-restricted CMV epitopes were used by the study. Public TCR beta signatures marked donors with CMV infection and the matching HLA. Study-wide points: People with CMV and the relevant HLA were identified by cumulative public TCR beta family frequency. It was HLA-C-restricted CMV-specific TCR beta clonotypes that dominated the response ex vivo.

V was clipped by 5 bases and J by 7 bases; unmatched bases: 9. This CDR3 is 14 amino acids long. From germline, CDR1 is SGHAT and CDR2 FQNNGV. TCRdb re-analysed the reads in MiXCR, keeping a single row per CDR3 protein. Of 450,000 to 600,000 distinct CDR3 sequences in the sample, approximately 42% were seen once. Concerning this clonotype itself: Antigen: not known.

The sequenced sample was cultured PBMCs, obtained from culture after CMV antigen stimulation. The TCR comes from a human donor in good health (CMV status not recorded). Some clones in this sample may be carry-over from other donors' samples. The chain has TRBV11-2 and TRBJ2-3; TRBD1 aligns across 7 bases. CDR3 coding DNA: TGTGCCAGCAGCCCCGACAGGGTCATGAATACGCAGTATTTT. This sequence encodes CASSPDRVMNTQYF.